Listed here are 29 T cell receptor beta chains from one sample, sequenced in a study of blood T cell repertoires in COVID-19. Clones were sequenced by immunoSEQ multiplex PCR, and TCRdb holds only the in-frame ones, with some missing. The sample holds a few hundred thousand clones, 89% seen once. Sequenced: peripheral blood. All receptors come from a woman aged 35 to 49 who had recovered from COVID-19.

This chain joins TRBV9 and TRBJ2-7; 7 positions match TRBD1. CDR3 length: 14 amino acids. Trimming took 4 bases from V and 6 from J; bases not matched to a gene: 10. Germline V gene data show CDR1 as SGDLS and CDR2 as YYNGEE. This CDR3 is CASSPKTGSAEQYF. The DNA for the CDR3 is TGTGCCAGCAGCCCCAAGACAGGGAGCGCCGAGCAGTACTTC. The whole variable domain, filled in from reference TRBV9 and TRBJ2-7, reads DSGVTQTPKHLITATGQRVTLRCSPRSGDLSVYWYQQSLDQGLQFLIQYYNGEERAKGNILERFSAQQFPDLHSELNLSSLELGDSALYFCASSPKTGSAEQYFGPGTRLTVT.

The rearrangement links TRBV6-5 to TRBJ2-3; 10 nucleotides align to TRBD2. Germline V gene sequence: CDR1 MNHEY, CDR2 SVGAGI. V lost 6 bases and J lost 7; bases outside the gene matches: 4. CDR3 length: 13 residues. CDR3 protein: CASRGLADNTQYF. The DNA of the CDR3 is TGTGCCAGCAGAGGACTAGCGGATAATACGCAGTATTTT.

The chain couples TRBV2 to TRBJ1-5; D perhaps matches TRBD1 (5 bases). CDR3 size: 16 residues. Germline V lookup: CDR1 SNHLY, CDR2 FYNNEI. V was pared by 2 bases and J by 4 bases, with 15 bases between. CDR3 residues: CASSERGTGWNQPQHF. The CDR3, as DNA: TGTGCCAGCAGTGAACGAGGTACAGGCTGGAATCAGCCCCAGCATTTT.

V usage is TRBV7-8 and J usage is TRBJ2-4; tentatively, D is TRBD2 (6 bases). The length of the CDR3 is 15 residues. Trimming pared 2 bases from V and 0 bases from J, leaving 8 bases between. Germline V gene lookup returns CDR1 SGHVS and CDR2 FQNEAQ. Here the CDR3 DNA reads TGTGCCAGCAGCTTACCGCGGGGAGCCAAAAACATTCAGTACTTC. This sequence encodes CASSLPRGAKNIQYF.

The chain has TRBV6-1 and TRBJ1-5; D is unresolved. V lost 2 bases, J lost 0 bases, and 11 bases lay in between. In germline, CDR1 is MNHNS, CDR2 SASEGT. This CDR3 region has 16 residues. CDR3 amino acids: CASSEQAFYSNQPQHF. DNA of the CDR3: TGTGCCAGCAGTGAACAAGCGTTCTATAGCAATCAGCCCCAGCATTTT.

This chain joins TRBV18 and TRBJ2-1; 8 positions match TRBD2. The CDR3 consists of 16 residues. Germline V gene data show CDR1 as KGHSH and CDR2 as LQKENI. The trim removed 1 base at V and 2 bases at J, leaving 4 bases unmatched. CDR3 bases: TGTGCCAGCTCACCACAGCGGGAGCTGACCTACAATGAGCAGTTCTTC. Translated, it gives CASSPQRELTYNEQFF. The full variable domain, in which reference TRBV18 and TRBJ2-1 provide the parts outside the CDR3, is NAGVMQNPRHLVRRRGQEARLRCSPMKGHSHVYWYRQLPEEGLKFMVYLQKENIIDESGMPKERFSAEFPKEGPSILRIQQVVRGDSAAYFCASSPQRELTYNEQFFGPGTRLTVL.

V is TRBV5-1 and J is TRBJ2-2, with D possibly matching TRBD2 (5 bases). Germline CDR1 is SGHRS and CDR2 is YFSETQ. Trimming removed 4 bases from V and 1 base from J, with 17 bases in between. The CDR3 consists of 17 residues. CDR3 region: CASSAPEAELNTGELFF. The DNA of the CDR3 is TGCGCCAGCAGCGCCCCAGAAGCGGAGCTGAACACCGGGGAGCTGTTTTTT.

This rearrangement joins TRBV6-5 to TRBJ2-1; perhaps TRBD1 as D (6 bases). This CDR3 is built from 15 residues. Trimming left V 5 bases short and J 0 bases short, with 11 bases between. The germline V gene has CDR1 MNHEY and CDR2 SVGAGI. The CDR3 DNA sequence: TGTGCCAGCAGTCGGGACACCAGCTCCTACAATGAGCAGTTCTTC. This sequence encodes CASSRDTSSYNEQFF.

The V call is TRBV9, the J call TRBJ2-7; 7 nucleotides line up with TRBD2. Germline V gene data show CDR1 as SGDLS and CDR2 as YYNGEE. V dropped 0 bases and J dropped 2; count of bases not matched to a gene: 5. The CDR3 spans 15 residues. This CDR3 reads CASSVAASGPYEQYF. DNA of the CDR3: TGTGCCAGCAGCGTAGCGGCTAGCGGCCCCTACGAGCAGTACTTC.

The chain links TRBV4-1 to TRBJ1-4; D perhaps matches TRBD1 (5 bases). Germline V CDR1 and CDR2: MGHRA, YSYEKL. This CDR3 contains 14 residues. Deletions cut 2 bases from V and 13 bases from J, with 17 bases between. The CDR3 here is CASSQQRSLGGLFF. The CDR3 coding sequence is TGCGCCAGCAGCCAACAGCGGAGCCTCGGGGGACTGTTTTTT.

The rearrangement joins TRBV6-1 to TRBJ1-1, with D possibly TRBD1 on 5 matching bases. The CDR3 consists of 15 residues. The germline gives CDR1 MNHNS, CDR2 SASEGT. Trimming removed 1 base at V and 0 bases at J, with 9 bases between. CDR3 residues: CASSEGWGMNTEAFF. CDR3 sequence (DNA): TGTGCCAGCAGTGAAGGGTGGGGCATGAACACTGAAGCTTTCTTT.

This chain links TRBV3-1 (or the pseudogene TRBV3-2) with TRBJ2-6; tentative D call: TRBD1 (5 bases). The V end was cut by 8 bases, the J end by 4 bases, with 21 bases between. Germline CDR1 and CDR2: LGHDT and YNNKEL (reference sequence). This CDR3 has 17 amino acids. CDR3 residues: CASAFGHPGIGANVLTF. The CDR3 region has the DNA TGTGCCAGCGCATTCGGACACCCAGGGATCGGGGCCAACGTCCTGACTTTC.

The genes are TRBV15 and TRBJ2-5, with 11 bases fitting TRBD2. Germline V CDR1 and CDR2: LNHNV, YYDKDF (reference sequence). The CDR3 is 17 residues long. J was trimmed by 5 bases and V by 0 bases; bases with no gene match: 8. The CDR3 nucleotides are TGTGCCACCAGCAGAGAAGGTAGCGGGAGGGCCGGGGAGACCCAGTACTTC. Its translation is CATSREGSGRAGETQYF.

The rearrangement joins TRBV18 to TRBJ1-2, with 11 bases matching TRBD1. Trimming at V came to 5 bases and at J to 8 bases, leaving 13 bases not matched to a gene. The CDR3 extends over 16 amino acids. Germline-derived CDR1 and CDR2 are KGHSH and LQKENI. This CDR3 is CASSLGQGVWRDGYTF. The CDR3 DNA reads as TGTGCCAGCTCATTGGGACAGGGGGTATGGAGAGACGGCTACACCTTC.

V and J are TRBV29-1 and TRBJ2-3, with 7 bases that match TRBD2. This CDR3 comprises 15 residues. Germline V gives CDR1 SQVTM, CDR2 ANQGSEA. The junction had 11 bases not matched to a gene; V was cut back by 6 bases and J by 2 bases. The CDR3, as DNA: TGCAGCGTGCAACCGGCTAGCGGACACACAGATACGCAGTATTTT. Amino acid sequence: CSVQPASGHTDTQYF.

CDR3 coding DNA: TGTGCCACCAGCTTAGACCCAGGGAAGGGTGAAGCTTTCTTT. This encodes CATSLDPGKGEAFF. The V call is TRBV15, the J call TRBJ1-1; weak D call: TRBD1 (5 bases). Germline CDR1 and CDR2: LNHNV and YYDKDF (reference sequence). The V gene lost 5 bases and the J gene lost 7 bases, with 17 bases spanning the gap. This CDR3 spans 14 amino acids.

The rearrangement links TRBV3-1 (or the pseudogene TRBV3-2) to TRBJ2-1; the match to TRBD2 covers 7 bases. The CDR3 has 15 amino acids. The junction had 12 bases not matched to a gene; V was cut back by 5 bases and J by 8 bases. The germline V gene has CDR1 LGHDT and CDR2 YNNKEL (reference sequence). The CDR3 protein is CASSEAGRLPDEQFF. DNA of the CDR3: TGTGCCAGCAGCGAAGCCGGGAGGCTTCCCGATGAGCAGTTCTTC.

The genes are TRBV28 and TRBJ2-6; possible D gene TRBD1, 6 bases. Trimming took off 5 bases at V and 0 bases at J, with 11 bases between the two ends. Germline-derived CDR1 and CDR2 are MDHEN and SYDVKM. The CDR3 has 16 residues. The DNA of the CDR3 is TGTGCCAGCAGTATTGGGGGCCTCTCTGGGGCCAACGTCCTGACTTTC. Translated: CASSIGGLSGANVLTF.

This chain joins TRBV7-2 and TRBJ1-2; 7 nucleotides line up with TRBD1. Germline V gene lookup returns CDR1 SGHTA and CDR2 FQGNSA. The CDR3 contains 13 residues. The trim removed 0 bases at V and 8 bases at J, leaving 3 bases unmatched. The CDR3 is CASSLAGGSGYTF. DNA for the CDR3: TGTGCCAGCAGCTTAGCAGGGGGCAGCGGCTACACCTTC.

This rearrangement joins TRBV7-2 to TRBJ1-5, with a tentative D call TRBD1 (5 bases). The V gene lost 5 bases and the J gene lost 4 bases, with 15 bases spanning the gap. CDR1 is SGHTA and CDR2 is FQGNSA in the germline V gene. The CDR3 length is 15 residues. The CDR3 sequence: CASSANGRVNQPQHF. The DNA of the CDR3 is TGTGCCAGCAGCGCAAACGGCAGGGTTAATCAGCCCCAGCATTTT.

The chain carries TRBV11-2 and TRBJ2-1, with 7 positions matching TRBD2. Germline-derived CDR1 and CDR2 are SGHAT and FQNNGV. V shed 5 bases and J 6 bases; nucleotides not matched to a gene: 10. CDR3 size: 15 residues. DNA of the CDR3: TGTGCCAGCAGCGCATCGGCGGGACTACTCAATGAGCAGTTCTTC. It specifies CASSASAGLLNEQFF.

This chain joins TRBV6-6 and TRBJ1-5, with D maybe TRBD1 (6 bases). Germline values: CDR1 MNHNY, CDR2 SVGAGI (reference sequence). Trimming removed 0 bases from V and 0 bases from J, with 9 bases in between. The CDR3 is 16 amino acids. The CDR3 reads CASSYSTGYSNQPQHF. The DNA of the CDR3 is TGTGCCAGCAGTTACTCAACAGGGTATAGCAATCAGCCCCAGCATTTT.

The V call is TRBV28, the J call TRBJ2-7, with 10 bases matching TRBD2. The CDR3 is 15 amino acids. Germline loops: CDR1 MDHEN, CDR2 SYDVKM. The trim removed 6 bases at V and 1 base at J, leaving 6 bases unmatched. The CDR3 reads CASSETSGTSYEQYF. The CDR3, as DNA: TGTGCCAGCAGCGAAACTAGCGGGACATCCTACGAGCAGTACTTC. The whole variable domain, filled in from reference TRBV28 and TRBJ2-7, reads DVKVTQSSRYLVKRTGEKVFLECVQDMDHENMFWYRQDPGLGLRLIYFSYDVKMKEKGDIPEGYSVSREKKERFSLILESASTNQTSMYLCASSETSGTSYEQYFGPGTRLTVT.

The CDR3 sequence: CSGSGLAGERTDTQYF. Here the CDR3 DNA reads TGCAGCGGTTCGGGACTAGCGGGAGAAAGGACAGATACGCAGTATTTT. The chain joins TRBV29-1 to TRBJ2-3, with 14 bases that match TRBD2. The CDR3 extends over 16 amino acids. With 7 bases clipped from V and 3 bases from J, the junction kept 9 bases outside the gene matches. Germline lookup yields CDR1 SQVTM and CDR2 ANQGSEA.

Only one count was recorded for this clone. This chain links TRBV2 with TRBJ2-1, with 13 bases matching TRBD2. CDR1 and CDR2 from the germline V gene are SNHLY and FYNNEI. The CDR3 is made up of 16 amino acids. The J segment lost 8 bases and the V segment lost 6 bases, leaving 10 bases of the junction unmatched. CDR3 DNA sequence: TGTGCCAGCAGCGCACTAGCGGGAGGGCCGACCGATGAGCAGTTCTTC. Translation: CASSALAGGPTDEQFF.

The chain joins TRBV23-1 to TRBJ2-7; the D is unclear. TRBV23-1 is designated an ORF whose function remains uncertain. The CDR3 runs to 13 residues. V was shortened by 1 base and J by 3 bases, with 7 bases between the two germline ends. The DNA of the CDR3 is TGCGCCAGCAGTCAATTCCTGTACTACGAGCAGTACTTC. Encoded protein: CASSQFLYYEQYF.

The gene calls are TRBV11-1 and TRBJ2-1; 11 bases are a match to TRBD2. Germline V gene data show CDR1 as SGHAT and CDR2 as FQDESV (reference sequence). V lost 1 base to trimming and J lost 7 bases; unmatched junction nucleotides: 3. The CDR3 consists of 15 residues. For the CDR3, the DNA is TGTGCCAGCAGCTTAGTGGCTAGCGGGAGGAATGAGCAGTTCTTC. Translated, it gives CASSLVASGRNEQFF. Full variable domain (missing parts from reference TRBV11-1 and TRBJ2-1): EAEVAQSPRYKITEKSQAVAFWCDPISGHATLYWYRQILGQGPELLVQFQDESVVDDSQLPKDRFSAERLKGVDSTLKIQPAELGDSAMYLCASSLVASGRNEQFFGPGTRLTVL.

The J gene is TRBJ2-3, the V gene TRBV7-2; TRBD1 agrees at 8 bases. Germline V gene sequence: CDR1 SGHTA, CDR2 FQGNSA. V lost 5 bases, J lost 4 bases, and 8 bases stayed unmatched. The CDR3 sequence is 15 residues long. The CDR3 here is CASSPRTGSADTQYF. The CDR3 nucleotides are TGTGCCAGCAGCCCCCGGACAGGGTCGGCAGATACGCAGTATTTT. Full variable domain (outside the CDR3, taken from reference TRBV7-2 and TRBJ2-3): GAGVSQSPSNKVTEKGKDVELRCDPISGHTALYWYRQSLGQGLEFLIYFQGNSAPDKSGLPSDRFSAERTGGSVSTLTIQRTQQEDSAVYLCASSPRTGSADTQYFGPGTRLTVL.

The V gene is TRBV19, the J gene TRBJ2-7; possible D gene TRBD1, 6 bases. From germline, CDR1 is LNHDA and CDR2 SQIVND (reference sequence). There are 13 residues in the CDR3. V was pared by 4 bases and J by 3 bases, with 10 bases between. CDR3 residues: CASSNRDNYEQYF. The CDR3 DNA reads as TGTGCCAGTAGTAACCGGGACAACTACGAGCAGTACTTC. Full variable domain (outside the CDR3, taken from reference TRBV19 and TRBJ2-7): DGGITQSPKYLFRKEGQNVTLSCEQNLNHDAMYWYRQDPGQGLRLIYYSQIVNDFQKGDIAEGYSVSREKKESFPLTVTSAQKNPTAFYLCASSNRDNYEQYFGPGTRLTVT.